This T cell receptor (beta chain) was identified during a study of monozygotic twins with inflammatory bowel disease (dated by TCRdb to between 2018 and 2021). Broadly, across the study: The full study comprised 28 monozygotic twin pairs: nine German pairs (four IBD-concordant, five IBD-discordant) and 19 IBD-discordant Danish pairs. Within discordant pairs, disease-associated traits were sought mainly by comparing IBD patients with their genetically identical healthy co-twins. Each individual had, on average, about 151 000 unique TCRalpha sequences and 181 000 unique TCRbeta sequences available for analysis. What the authors observed across the whole study: The analysis was unable to tell different T cell subtypes apart. Repertoire similarity did not differ between concordant and discordant twins, possibly due to limited statistical power. No single strong signal or clonotype linked to IBD turned up in the results, so the idea that one exists was not supported. Compared with healthy twins, IBD patients shared fewer clonotypes with other individuals, and the difference was most pronounced in patients with signs of disease activity. Because patients were on differing immunosuppressive treatments, the repertoires may have picked up extra background noise and inter-individual variability. Measured by the inverse Simpson index, TCRbeta repertoire diversity was lower in IBD patients than in their healthy co-twins.

Library generation was performed with 5' RACE. For each TCR library, 3,000 to 3,500 ng of total RNA was used. cDNA was synthesized with SMARTScribe reverse transcriptase in eight separate reactions per sample. During cDNA synthesis, template switching introduced unique molecular identifiers that contained a 6-nucleotide sample barcode. Amplification of TCRalpha and TCRbeta cDNA involved two nested PCRs of approximately 16 and 9 cycles, and each PCR was followed by bead purification. Before amplification, the cDNA was treated with uracil DNA-glycosylase and purified using the QIAquick PCR purification kit. The second PCR added Illumina TruSeq-compatible adapters along with sample-specific barcodes. TapeStation and Qubit were used to check library quality and concentration, and 5 ng of each library was pooled. Sequencing of the pooled libraries was done on an Illumina HiSeq2500 single-index Rapid Run using custom sequencing primers and 2 x 100 bp reads. As for the authors' bioinformatics: MiGEC version 1.2.6 was used for UMI-based consensus assembly to correct PCR and sequencing errors. MiXCR version 2.1.1 handled V(D)J alignment, clonotype assembly and CDR3 extraction. To normalise gene usage, clonotype sharing and MAIT/NKT TCR abundance, the analysis used the top 1000, 10 000 and 20 000 clonotypes per sample. After downsampling to 27 000 UMIs, diversity was calculated as the inverse Simpson index using the vegan R package. Paired Mann-Whitney U tests were applied to discordant twin pairs, with Benjamini-Hochberg correction for multiple testing. Reads reprocessed by TCRdb are summarized as one entry per CDR3 protein sequence, and DNA is absent. The V and J calls come from TCRdb's annotation, not from the publication. The data table for this sample lists 400,000 or so distinct CDR3 sequences. More than 2% of the sample belongs to the ten largest clones.

From each donor, an approximately 2.5 ml peripheral blood sample was drawn into PAXgene tubes and stored at -80 degrees C. Without any T cell sorting, total RNA was extracted from whole blood using the PAXgene blood miRNA kit on an automated QIAcube. Peripheral blood from monozygotic twin pairs, either concordant or discordant for inflammatory bowel disease, underwent deep TCRalpha and TCRbeta repertoire profiling that used unique molecular barcoding. Smoking habits were recorded for all twin pairs, and each individual was classified as a current, former or never smoker. Worth noting for this clonotype: The antigen it recognizes is unknown.

The CDR3, from cysteine to phenylalanine, totals 14 residues. The nucleotide record is missing. As encoded in the germline V gene, CDR1 is LGHNA while CDR2 is YNFKEQ. The source material was blood. The receptor comes from a human donor with ulcerative colitis or Crohn's disease, or a healthy co-twin of an affected twin (not recorded which). The chain was built from TRBV4-2 and TRBJ2-5; lacking DNA, the TRBD2 call made by TCRdb goes unchecked. The CDR3 amino acid sequence is: CASSQVGLQETQYF.